This entry lists 26 T cell receptor beta chains sequenced from one sample in a study of blood T cell repertoires in COVID-19. Using immunoSEQ multiplex PCR, the repertoire was profiled, and TCRdb retains in-frame clones only, with some absent. The sample holds roughly 500,000 clones; around nine tenths are singletons and the top ten take about 1.7%. The material sequenced was PBMCs or T cells enriched from blood (not recorded which). The source is a middle-aged woman who had recovered from COVID-19.

This clone was observed a single time. The J gene is TRBJ2-5, the V gene TRBV7-2; D remains unclear. From germline, CDR1 is SGHTA and CDR2 FQGNSA. V lost 0 bases, J lost 2 bases, and 10 bases lay in between. CDR3 length: 15 amino acids. The CDR3 DNA reads as TGTGCCAGCAGCTTAGCGAGTACGGTACAAGAGACCCAGTACTTC. As protein: CASSLASTVQETQYF.

In the case of this clone: At one end the junction does not follow the germline gene, possibly because of a read error. The chain uses TRBV7-7 and TRBJ1-3; D unclear. This CDR3 has 16 amino acids. Germline values: CDR1 SSHAT, CDR2 FNYEAQ (reference sequence). In DNA form, the CDR3 reads TGTGCTAGCAGCTTATCGGCGGAACCCTCTGGAAACACCATATATTTT. Translation: CASSLSAEPSGNTIYF.

This chain links TRBV11-3 with TRBJ2-7, with D uncertain. V lost 2 bases and J 0 bases, leaving 14 bases between the germline ends. This CDR3 spans 16 amino acids. Germline V gene data show CDR1 as SGHNT and CDR2 as YENEEA. Written as DNA, the CDR3 is TGTGCCAGCAGCTTAAGCGTCGCGCGCCTCTCCTACGAGCAGTACTTC. Its translation is CASSLSVARLSYEQYF.

The rearrangement uses TRBV4-3 and TRBJ1-5; 8 bases map to TRBD1. CDR3 length: 15 residues. V dropped 3 bases and J dropped 6; count of bases not matched to a gene: 7. CDR1 LGHNA and CDR2 YSLEER come from the germline V gene. The CDR3 DNA reads as TGCGCCAGCAGCCAGATCAGGGGGCAAGGTCAGCCCCAGCATTTT. Residues: CASSQIRGQGQPQHF.

The chain links TRBV4-3 to TRBJ1-4; TRBD1 matches 10 bases. Germline CDR1 reads LGHNA; CDR2 reads YSLEER. The V gene end was trimmed by 0 bases and the J gene end by 4 bases; junction bases not matched to a gene: 2. The CDR3 contains 16 residues. The CDR3 is CASSQDRDRGNEKLFF. CDR3 DNA: TGCGCCAGCAGCCAAGATCGGGACAGGGGTAATGAAAAACTGTTTTTT.

The J gene is TRBJ2-7, the V gene TRBV5-4; no reliable D call. This CDR3 has 14 amino acids. Trimming removed 4 bases at V and 1 base at J, with 12 bases between. CDR1 SGHNT and CDR2 YYREEE come from the germline V gene (reference sequence). The chain's CDR3 is CASSPEPISYEQYF. The CDR3 DNA reads as TGTGCCAGCAGCCCCGAGCCGATTTCCTACGAGCAGTACTTC.

The chain joins TRBV19 to TRBJ2-1; 7 positions agree with TRBD2. Trimming cost V 10 bases and J 3 bases; bases outside gene matches: 9. The CDR3 contains 14 residues. The germline V gene has CDR1 LNHDA and CDR2 SQIVND (reference sequence). CDR3 sequence reads: CATNWGGDYNEQFF. In DNA, the CDR3 is TGTGCCACTAATTGGGGGGGAGACTACAATGAGCAGTTCTTC.

V and J are TRBV4-2 and TRBJ2-7; D ambiguous. CDR3 length: 13 amino acids. Germline V gene sequence: CDR1 LGHNA, CDR2 YNFKEQ. Trimming stripped 0 bases from V and 3 bases from J, with 6 bases between. The CDR3 is CASSQERVYEQYF. CDR3 sequence (DNA): TGTGCCAGCAGCCAAGAAAGAGTCTACGAGCAGTACTTC.

The chain links TRBV24-1 to TRBJ2-2; no firm D call. This CDR3 has 16 residues. V lost 1 base to trimming and J lost 3 bases, with 11 bases between them. Per germline, CDR1 KGHDR and CDR2 SFDVKD. CDR3 sequence reads: CATSDFWPGDTGELFF. The CDR3 DNA reads TGTGCCACCAGTGATTTTTGGCCCGGAGACACCGGGGAGCTGTTTTTT.

The count of this clone is one. The chain couples TRBV2 to TRBJ1-6; the match to TRBD1 covers 11 bases. Germline CDR1 and CDR2: SNHLY and FYNNEI. The CDR3 is made up of 13 amino acids. The V and J ends lost 8 bases and 9 bases, in that order; junction bases with no gene match: 3. The DNA of the CDR3 is TGTGCCAGCTTTGGACAGGGGGCTTCACCCCTCCACTTT. Amino acid sequence: CASFGQGASPLHF.

This clone has just a few counts. The rearrangement joins TRBV10-3 to TRBJ1-4; D is uncertain. Germline V gives CDR1 ENHRY, CDR2 SYGVKD. Trimming took off 3 bases at V and 4 bases at J, with 9 bases between the two ends. The CDR3 is 14 residues long. CDR3 DNA sequence: TGTGCCATCAGTGACCCAGAACATAATGAAAAACTGTTTTTT. It is translated as CAISDPEHNEKLFF.

The chain has TRBV5-1 and TRBJ2-1; 7 bases are a match to TRBD2. CDR1 and CDR2 (germline): SGHRS, YFSETQ. V lost 2 bases to trimming and J lost 7 bases; unmatched junction nucleotides: 12. The CDR3 sequence is 16 residues long. The CDR3 DNA follows: TGCGCCAGCAGCTTTGGCCCCCGAGCGGGAAGTAATGAGCAGTTCTTC. As protein: CASSFGPRAGSNEQFF.

CDR3 amino acids: CASSPGGSGLAEETQYF. In DNA form, the CDR3 reads TGTGCCAGCAGCCCGGGGGGTTCGGGACTAGCGGAAGAGACCCAGTACTTC. V gene TRBV5-4 combines with J gene TRBJ2-5, with 11 bases aligning to TRBD2. Germline trimming cut 4 bases from V and 3 bases from J; bases unmatched to any gene: 11. CDR3 length: 17 amino acids. CDR1 and CDR2 from the germline V gene are SGHNT and YYREEE (reference sequence).

V gene TRBV19 combines with J gene TRBJ2-3; 7 nucleotides align to TRBD2. V lost 2 bases, J lost 3 bases, and 5 bases stayed unmatched. Per the germline V gene, CDR1 is LNHDA and CDR2 is SQIVND (reference sequence). There are 15 residues in the CDR3. The CDR3 sequence: CASSIIARGTDTQYF. The CDR3 DNA reads as TGTGCCAGTAGTATAATAGCGCGGGGGACAGATACGCAGTATTTT.

The V call is TRBV30, the J call TRBJ1-2; D perhaps matches TRBD1 (6 bases). Trimming cost V 3 bases and J 0 bases, with 11 bases left between them. The CDR3 loop spans 14 amino acids. Looked up from germline, CDR1 is GTSNPN and CDR2 is SVGIG (reference sequence). The CDR3 DNA follows: TGTGCCTGGAGAAACAGGGCCCCTAACTATGGCTACACCTTC. Translating it yields CAWRNRAPNYGYTF.

V and J are TRBV5-8 and TRBJ1-1; tentative D call: TRBD1 (6 bases). The germline V and J ends were trimmed by 4 bases and 1 base, with 14 bases remaining between them. The CDR3 is 15 residues long. The V gene's germline CDR1 is SGHTS and CDR2 YDEGEE. The chain's CDR3 is CASSTGQPKNTEAFF. The CDR3 bases are TGTGCCAGCAGCACAGGACAGCCGAAGAACACTGAAGCTTTCTTT.

The V call is TRBV24-1, the J call TRBJ2-3; 8 bases are shared with TRBD2. The ends lost 2 bases at V and 2 bases at J; junction bases unmatched: 11. CDR1 is KGHDR, CDR2 SFDVKD, per germline. The CDR3 is 18 residues long. The DNA of the CDR3 is TGTGCCACCAGTGATTCCCCGGGACTAGTGGGCCACACAGATACGCAGTATTTT. Encoded protein: CATSDSPGLVGHTDTQYF.

The chain couples TRBV5-8 to TRBJ1-5; D perhaps matches TRBD1 (6 bases). The V gene lost 3 bases and the J gene lost 3 bases, with 13 bases spanning the gap. Germline lookup yields CDR1 SGHTS and CDR2 YDEGEE. This CDR3 comprises 15 residues. The CDR3 sequence: CASSYPRTANQPQHF. For the CDR3, the DNA is TGTGCCAGCAGCTACCCTCGGACAGCCAATCAGCCCCAGCATTTT.

The rearrangement uses TRBV11-2 and TRBJ1-2; D is unclear. CDR3 size: 13 residues. Germline V gene sequence: CDR1 SGHAT, CDR2 FQNNGV. The V and J ends lost 5 bases and 8 bases respectively, with 15 bases between them. Here the CDR3 DNA reads TGTGCCAGCAGCCTCGGTGTAGAATCCGGCTACACCTTC. Translation: CASSLGVESGYTF. Filled out from reference TRBV11-2 and TRBJ1-2, the complete variable domain reads EAGVAQSPRYKIIEKRQSVAFWCNPISGHATLYWYQQILGQGPKLLIQFQNNGVVDDSQLPKDRFSAERLKGVDSTLKIQPAKLEDSAVYLCASSLGVESGYTFGSGTRLTVV.

V gene TRBV19 combines with J gene TRBJ2-4; no reliable D call. This CDR3 contains 13 residues. Germline CDR1 is LNHDA and CDR2 is SQIVND (reference sequence). V was pared by 5 bases and J by 2 bases, with 7 bases between. The CDR3 DNA sequence: TGTGCCAGTAGTGCGTCATCCAAAAACATTCAGTACTTC. It encodes CASSASSKNIQYF.

The chain couples TRBV5-1 to TRBJ2-1, with 9 nucleotides matching TRBD2. V lost 2 bases, J lost 2 bases, and 11 bases stayed unmatched. CDR1 and CDR2 (germline): SGHRS, YFSETQ. The CDR3 is made up of 18 amino acids. The CDR3 DNA reads as TGCGCCAGCAGCTTCGGACGTAGACTAGCGGAAACCTACAATGAGCAGTTCTTC. As protein: CASSFGRRLAETYNEQFF.

The chain is built from TRBV5-8 and TRBJ2-7; 8 bases agree with TRBD2. The CDR3 loop spans 15 amino acids. Germline V gene data show CDR1 as SGHTS and CDR2 as YDEGEE. V shed 4 bases and J 5 bases; nucleotides not matched to a gene: 11. The CDR3 region has the DNA TGTGCCAGCAGCCCTCTCGCGGGAGGAAGTAACGAGCAGTACTTC. Its protein product is CASSPLAGGSNEQYF.

The chain employs TRBV21-1 and TRBJ2-7; the table's D call, TRBD2, has no DNA check behind it. TRBV21-1 is annotated as a pseudogene. The CDR3 runs 11 residues. CDR3 in amino acids: CATKRGYEQYF. The CDR3 DNA reads as TGTGCCACCAAGCGAGGCTACGAGCAGTACTTC.

The chain couples TRBV25-1 to TRBJ1-2; D is undetermined. CDR3 length: 12 amino acids. The germline CDR1 and CDR2 sequences are MGHDK and SYGVNS. V lost 6 bases and J 6 bases, leaving 11 bases between the germline ends. The DNA of the CDR3 is TGTGCCAGCAGGTCGTCGGGAAATGGCTACACCTTC. This gives the protein CASRSSGNGYTF.

J is TRBJ2-1 and V is TRBV7-9, with D possibly matching TRBD2 (6 bases). CDR3 length: 15 residues. Trimming shortened V by 4 bases and J by 7 bases, and 17 bases separated the two germline ends. Germline assignment: CDR1 SEHNR and CDR2 FQNEAQ (reference sequence). CDR3 sequence (DNA): TGTGCCAGCAGCTCCCTGACGGGAGTGCGTAATGAGCAGTTCTTC. As protein: CASSSLTGVRNEQFF.

V usage is TRBV27 and J usage is TRBJ2-7, with D possibly being TRBD2 (5 bases). Germline CDR1 is MNHEY and CDR2 is SMNVEV (reference sequence). The CDR3 is 13 amino acids. V dropped 6 bases and J dropped 2 bases, with 11 bases sitting between them. The CDR3 sequence is CASSRGQPYEQYF. The CDR3 region has the DNA TGTGCCAGCAGCCGAGGGCAGCCCTACGAGCAGTACTTC.